These T cell receptor beta chains were read from a single sample in a study of blood T cell repertoires in COVID-19. The repertoire was sequenced with immunoSEQ multiplex PCR; TCRdb's copy has only in-frame clones and lacks some. The repertoire holds 110,000 to 150,000 clones, 84% seen once, with about two fifths in the top ten. The sample was peripheral blood. These receptors were collected from a human donor in a cohort sampled during active COVID-19. CDR3s include the opening cysteine and the closing phenylalanine or tryptophan. A D gene is named only where the DNA matches it firmly. Some rows have no size entry. The others give once, few or many, or a class for an expanded clone.

j_call v_call d_call clone_size cdr3_nt cdr3_aa
TRBJ1-2 TRBV7-2 - - TGTGCCAGCAGCTTAGAACAGCCCTATGGCTACACCTTC CASSLEQPYGYTF
TRBJ1-2 TRBV19 - few TGTGCCAGTAACTTAGACAGATCCTCTCGCTACACCTTC CASNLDRSSRYTF
TRBJ1-4 TRBV15 - - TGTGCCACCAGCGAAGGGGGAACTAATGAAAAACTGTTTTTT CATSEGGTNEKLFF
TRBJ1-2 TRBV3-1/TRBV3-2 - few TGTGCCAGCAGCAACGACAGGTGGGGAGGGTATGGCTACACCTTC CASSNDRWGGYGYTF
TRBJ2-7 TRBV19 - - TGTGCCAGTAGTACCCTGAGGACAACGAGCTCCTACGAGCAGTACTTC CASSTLRTTSSYEQYF
TRBJ2-5 TRBV30 TRBD2 once TGTGCCTGGAGTGGACTAGCGGGAGTCGAAGAGACCCAGTACTTC CAWSGLAGVEETQYF
TRBJ2-1 TRBV13 - - TGTGCCAGCAGCTTAGGGCGGGTGGCCTACAATGAGCAGTTCTTC CASSLGRVAYNEQFF
TRBJ2-1 TRBV12-3/TRBV12-4 TRBD2 - TGTGCCAGCAGTCGGGGACTACGAGAGCAGTTCTTC CASSRGLREQFF
TRBJ2-7 TRBV7-2 TRBD1 - TGTGCCAGCAGCTTAGGTCGGACACAGGGGCCATCCTACGAGCAGTACTTC CASSLGRTQGPSYEQYF
TRBJ2-2 TRBV7-3 - - TGTGCCAGCGCGGGGTCGAACACCGGGGAGCTGTTTTTT CASAGSNTGELFF
TRBJ2-3 TRBV11-2 TRBD1 - TGTGCCAGCAGCGCCGGGACAGGGTCTACAGATACGCAGTATTTT CASSAGTGSTDTQYF
TRBJ2-1 TRBV7-3 TRBD2 many TGTGCCAGCAGCCTTGCGCCTAGCGGTTACAATGAGCAGTTCTTC CASSLAPSGYNEQFF
TRBJ2-1 TRBV11-3 TRBD2 - TGTGCCAGCAGCTCGCTTAGCGGGAGTTCCCTAAGCTCCTACAATGAGCAGTTCTTC CASSSLSGSSLSSYNEQFF
TRBJ2-7 TRBV11-3 - - TGTGCCAGCAGCTTAGAAGCTAGTTCCTACGAGCAGTACTTC CASSLEASSYEQYF
TRBJ2-5 TRBV5-1 TRBD1 once TGCGCCAGCAGCATGGTCCCCGGGACAGCGGAGACCCAGTACTTC CASSMVPGTAETQYF
TRBJ2-1 TRBV7-2 TRBD2 - TGTGCCAGCAGCCCGGGACTAGAGGTGTTGGGGCAGTTCTTC CASSPGLEVLGQFF
TRBJ2-2 TRBV5-1 TRBD2 - TGCGCCAGCAGCTTGGGACTAGCGGGGTCCTTAAACACCGGGGAGCTGTTTTTT CASSLGLAGSLNTGELFF
TRBJ1-4 TRBV19 TRBD1 - TGTGCCAGTAGACCGACAGGGTATGGTGAAAAACTGTTTTTT CASRPTGYGEKLFF
TRBJ2-3 TRBV19 TRBD1 - TGTGCCAGTAGCGAAACAGGGGGGTACACAGATACGCAGTATTTT CASSETGGYTDTQYF
TRBJ2-1 TRBV29-1 - - TGCAGCGTCCCCGGGACAAAAAAATACAATGAGCAGTTCTTC CSVPGTKKYNEQFF